These 4 T cell receptor beta chains came from one sample sequenced in a study of T cells in Graves' hyperthyroidism and ophthalmopathy. Amplification of TCR beta CDR3 regions was performed using RNA transcripts as template. An initial round of RT-PCR targeting the TCR CDR3 relied on the HTBI primer set. TCRdb processed the multiplex PCR reads anew with MiXCR; each CDR3 protein has one entry. This table has roughly 660,000 distinct CDR3 sequences, roughly 17% appearing once. The sample comprised blood. The receptors derive from a man aged 45-65 years with Graves' hyperthyroidism.

In DNA, the CDR3 is TGTGCCAGCCAGGACTTATCGGAGACCCAGTACTTC. Protein sequence: CASQDLSETQYF. The chain recombines TRBV6-1 with TRBJ2-5; maybe TRBD2 (5 bases). In germline, CDR1 is MNHNS, CDR2 SASEGT. V was shortened by 8 bases and J by 5 bases, with 12 bases between the two germline ends. This CDR3 is 12 amino acids long.

With regard to this clonotype: One junction end disagrees with the germline gene, perhaps due to a read error. This chain joins TRBV11-2 and TRBJ2-7, with 13 bases fitting TRBD2. The CDR3 covers 16 residues. Germline V CDR1 and CDR2: SGHAT, FQNNGV. CDR3 nucleotides: TGTGCCAACAGCTTACCGGGACTAGCGGGAATCAACGAGCAGTACTTC. Its protein product is CANSLPGLAGINEQYF.

Many counts were recorded for this clonotype. This CDR3 is CATQGAGTAHEKLFF. As DNA, the CDR3 is TGTGCCACCCAAGGCGCCGGGACGGCCCATGAAAAACTGTTTTTT. This sequence joins TRBV28 and TRBJ1-4; D possibly corresponds to TRBD1 (5 bases). The ends were cut back, 10 bases at V and 6 bases at J, with 21 bases in the middle. Germline-derived CDR1 and CDR2 are MDHEN and SYDVKM. The CDR3 is 15 amino acids.

This clonotype occurred a few times. The chain uses TRBV20-1 and TRBJ1-5, with 7 nucleotides matching TRBD1. The CDR3 covers 15 residues. Germline V CDR1 and CDR2: DFQATT, SNEGSKA (reference sequence). The ends lost 2 bases at V and 0 bases at J; junction bases unmatched: 4. CDR3 protein: CSARRQGFSNQPQHF. CDR3 nucleotides: TGCAGTGCTAGAAGACAGGGATTTAGCAATCAGCCCCAGCATTTT.